Each of the 3 T cell receptor beta chains below was sequenced from the same sample in a study of shared clonotypes between healthy human individuals. Clones were read by immunoSEQ multiplex PCR, and TCRdb kept only the in-frame ones, dropping some. Seen here are about 1.5 million clones, 95% to 99% observed once, and the top ten hold around 0.47%. The sequenced material came from naive CD4+ T cells sorted from blood. Regarding subset: CD45RA+ positively selected. The source of these receptors is a man younger than 45 in good health.

V usage is TRBV19 and J usage is TRBJ2-5; 8 bases are shared with TRBD1. CDR3 length: 13 residues. Germline V gives CDR1 LNHDA, CDR2 SQIVND (reference sequence). V trimming: 6 bases; J trimming: 2 bases; junction bases outside the gene matches: 2. The CDR3 is CASSRDRQETQYF. CDR3 in DNA: TGTGCCAGTAGCAGGGACAGGCAAGAGACCCAGTACTTC.

This chain uses TRBV7-3 with TRBJ2-7; D is ambiguous. This CDR3 contains 13 residues. V was shortened by 5 bases and J by 7 bases, with 15 bases between the two germline ends. The V gene's germline CDR1 is SGHTA and CDR2 FQGTGA. DNA of the CDR3: TGTGCCAGCAGCCTCCTCGGACGCGGAGAGCAGTACTTC. It codes for CASSLLGRGEQYF.

This chain connects TRBV7-3 to TRBJ2-3; TRBD2 matches 8 bases. V shed 5 bases, J shed 7 bases, and the junction held 5 bases outside the gene matches. The CDR3 spans 13 residues. Germline CDR1 is SGHTA and CDR2 is FQGTGA. CDR3 region: CASSAGGVHTQYF. In nucleotides, the CDR3 is TGTGCCAGCAGCGCGGGGGGAGTACATACGCAGTATTTT. The complete variable domain, with remaining parts taken from reference TRBV7-3 and TRBJ2-3, reads GAGVSQTPSNKVTEKGKYVELRCDPISGHTALYWYRQSLGQGPEFLIYFQGTGAADDSGLPNDRFFAVRPEGSVSTLKIQRTERGDSAVYLCASSAGGVHTQYFGPGTRLTVL.